Below, 27 T cell receptor beta chains from the same sample are listed, as sequenced in a study of early T cells in non-severe SARS-CoV-2 infection. Each CDR3 protein gets one entry after TCRdb re-called the 5' RACE reads with MiXCR. The profile shows 17,000 or so distinct CDR3 sequences, about 5.6% of them singletons. This specimen consisted of whole blood, obtained at baseline. These receptors all stem from an adult who was a healthcare worker with PCR-confirmed SARS-CoV-2 infection or an uninfected control (not recorded which).

At least ten counts were recorded for this clonotype. V is TRBV5-4 and J is TRBJ2-1; 8 bases map to TRBD1. V lost 5 bases, J lost 1 base, and 8 bases stayed unmatched. This CDR3 spans 16 amino acids. Germline assignment: CDR1 SGHNT and CDR2 YYREEE (reference sequence). DNA of the CDR3: TGTGCCAGCAGTTCATCAGGGGGCGCGTCCTACAATGAGCAGTTCTTC. Its translation is CASSSSGGASYNEQFF.

This clonotype qualifies as medium-sized. J is TRBJ2-7 and V is TRBV6-1, with TRBD1 matching over 9 bases. Germline CDR1 MNHNS, CDR2 SASEGT. This CDR3 contains 16 residues. V lost 2 bases to trimming and J lost 7 bases; unmatched junction nucleotides: 12. For the CDR3, the DNA is TGTGCCAGCAGTGAACAACCGCCGGGACAGGGCGGAGAGCAGTACTTC. Translated, it gives CASSEQPPGQGGEQYF.

This clonotype is categorized as medium-sized. The DNA for the CDR3 is TGTGCCAGCAGTTATGGCGGCCTTACAGGAAACACTGAAGCTTTCTTT. Its protein is CASSYGGLTGNTEAFF. The genes are TRBV6-6 and TRBJ1-1; D may be TRBD1 (5 bases). Deletions cut 3 bases from V and 2 bases from J, with 16 bases between. Germline V CDR1 and CDR2: MNHNY, SVGAGI (reference sequence). CDR3 length equals 16 residues.

This clonotype appeared many times. This chain links TRBV6-6 with TRBJ2-5; D gene ambiguous. The CDR3 spans 11 residues. Deletions cut 1 base from V and 4 bases from J, with 1 base between. Per the germline V gene, CDR1 is MNHNY and CDR2 is SVGAGI (reference sequence). The DNA of the CDR3 is TGTGCCAGCAGTTACTTAGAGACCCAGTACTTC. The encoded protein is CASSYLETQYF.

This clonotype was detected many times. This chain links TRBV24-1 with TRBJ1-2, with 7 bases identical to TRBD1. V lost 3 bases, J lost 7 bases, and 10 bases stayed unmatched. Germline CDR1 KGHDR, CDR2 SFDVKD. CDR3 length equals 15 residues. The CDR3 DNA follows: TGTGCCACCAGTGATCCCCACAGGGGAGCAAGTGGCTACACCTTC. Translating gives CATSDPHRGASGYTF.

This clonotype showed up many times. The rearrangement uses TRBV19 and TRBJ1-1; D might be TRBD1 (6 bases). The V gene lost 5 bases and the J gene lost 0 bases, with 13 bases spanning the gap. The germline V gene has CDR1 LNHDA and CDR2 SQIVND (reference sequence). This CDR3 region has 15 residues. The CDR3 DNA follows: TGTGCCAGTAGTCCCGGGACAAAGCTGAACACTGAAGCTTTCTTT. It specifies CASSPGTKLNTEAFF.

This clonotype appeared many times. V usage is TRBV6-2 or TRBV6-3 and J usage is TRBJ1-1, with 8 bases that match TRBD1. The CDR3 is made up of 16 amino acids. V shed 6 bases, J shed 7 bases, and the junction held 16 bases outside the gene matches. Germline CDR1 is MNHEY and CDR2 is SVGEGT. CDR3 protein: CASRPAGTGTTGEAFF. The DNA of the CDR3 is TGTGCCAGCAGGCCCGCCGGGACAGGAACCACAGGTGAAGCTTTCTTT.

The CDR3 loop is CASSPRRAADTQYF. The CDR3 nucleotides are TGTGCCAGCAGTCCCCGGAGGGCGGCTGATACGCAGTATTTT. The V gene is TRBV6-1, the J gene TRBJ2-3; tentatively, D is TRBD2 (6 bases). With 5 bases removed from V and 6 bases from J, the gap between germline ends came to 15 bases. This CDR3 comprises 14 residues. Germline CDR1 MNHNS, CDR2 SASEGT.

The chain links TRBV5-4 to TRBJ1-1; weak D call: TRBD1 (6 bases). From germline, CDR1 is SGHNT and CDR2 YYREEE (reference sequence). V lost 4 bases, J lost 1 base, and 8 bases lay in between. The CDR3 has 13 amino acids. The CDR3 sequence is CASSPGQNTEAFF. In DNA, the CDR3 is TGTGCCAGCAGCCCGGGACAGAACACTGAAGCTTTCTTT.

This clonotype has ten or more counts. The chain recombines TRBV20-1 with TRBJ2-5, with 7 bases that match TRBD2. The germline V gene has CDR1 DFQATT and CDR2 SNEGSKA (reference sequence). With V trimmed by 3 bases and J by 4 bases, 8 bases remained unmatched. The CDR3 covers 14 residues. The CDR3 region is CSASPGLVRETQYF. CDR3 nucleotide sequence: TGCAGTGCTAGTCCCGGACTAGTCCGAGAGACCCAGTACTTC.

This clonotype was seen a few times. The V call is TRBV9, the J call TRBJ1-1; no reliable D call. The V end was cut by 0 bases, the J end by 5 bases, with 11 bases between. The CDR3 is 14 residues long. Germline CDR1 SGDLS, CDR2 YYNGEE. CDR3 residues: CASSVVGYGTEAFF. The CDR3 bases are TGTGCCAGCAGCGTAGTCGGGTATGGGACTGAAGCTTTCTTT.

This clonotype came up many times. V usage is TRBV12-3 or TRBV12-4 and J usage is TRBJ1-3, with 9 bases identical to TRBD1. Trimming at V came to 6 bases and at J to 0 bases, leaving 9 bases not matched to a gene. The CDR3 is made up of 17 amino acids. CDR3 protein: CASSPDRGSSSGNTIYF. CDR3 in DNA: TGTGCCAGCAGCCCGGACAGGGGCTCGAGCTCTGGAAACACCATATATTTT.

In this sample, this clonotype turned up a few times. The chain is built from TRBV27 and TRBJ2-3, with D unclear. Germline V gene data show CDR1 as MNHEY and CDR2 as SMNVEV (reference sequence). The CDR3 is 13 amino acids. CDR3 nucleotides: TGTGCGGTATCCGTTCGAAGCACAGATACGCAGTATTTT. Amino acids: CAVSVRSTDTQYF.

Ten or more counts support this clonotype. J is TRBJ1-1 and V is TRBV6-2 or TRBV6-3; D uncertain. This CDR3 spans 14 amino acids. V was cut by 4 bases and J by 1 base, with 10 bases left in between. Germline V CDR1 and CDR2: MNHEY, SVGEGT. The CDR3 reads CASSSDGGNTEAFF. CDR3 nucleotide sequence: TGTGCCAGCAGTTCAGACGGAGGGAACACTGAAGCTTTCTTT.

This clonotype was detected many times. The V gene is TRBV29-1, the J gene TRBJ2-3; D may be TRBD2 (7 bases). The ends were cut back, 7 bases at V and 4 bases at J, with 15 bases in the middle. This CDR3 has 13 amino acids. In germline, CDR1 is SQVTM, CDR2 ANQGSEA. As DNA, the CDR3 is TGCAGCGCCCACTGGGGGGGGCCAGATACGCAGTATTTT. Its translation: CSAHWGGPDTQYF.

Many counts were recorded for this clonotype. The V and J genes are TRBV10-1 and TRBJ2-2; no firm D call. CDR1 and CDR2 (germline): WNHNN, SYGVQD (reference sequence). Trimming removed 7 bases from V and 1 base from J, with 7 bases in between. The CDR3 totals 13 residues. In DNA, the CDR3 is TGCGCCAGCACAGGAAAGAACACCGGGGAGCTGTTTTTT. As protein: CASTGKNTGELFF.

This clonotype was observed many times. The V gene is TRBV20-1, the J gene TRBJ2-3; D may correspond to TRBD1 or TRBD2 (6 bases each). Looked up from germline, CDR1 is DFQATT and CDR2 is SNEGSKA (reference sequence). The ends were cut back, 6 bases at V and 0 bases at J, with 16 bases in the middle. This CDR3 has 15 residues. The CDR3 sequence: CSAPLRGGSTDTQYF. The CDR3 bases are TGCAGTGCACCCCTCAGAGGGGGGAGCACAGATACGCAGTATTTT.

By share, this clonotype ranks as medium-sized. This rearrangement joins TRBV30 to TRBJ2-1; 13 bases line up with TRBD2. The germline V gene encodes CDR1 GTSNPN and CDR2 SVGIG (reference sequence). CDR3 length: 15 residues. The V gene end was trimmed by 0 bases and the J gene end by 10 bases; junction bases not matched to a gene: 6. Here the CDR3 reads CAWSVGTSGVDEQFF. The CDR3 nucleotides read TGTGCCTGGAGTGTAGGGACTAGCGGGGTAGACGAGCAGTTCTTC.

This clonotype was seen repeatedly, ten times or more. The rearrangement joins TRBV29-1 to TRBJ2-2, with TRBD2 matching over 8 bases. Germline-derived CDR1 and CDR2 are SQVTM and ANQGSEA. Losses at the gene ends were 0 bases for V and 1 base for J; bases not matched to a gene: 10. The CDR3 is 18 residues long. The CDR3 bases are TGCAGCGTTGAAGATCCTAGTAGCGGGGCCTTGAACACCGGGGAGCTGTTTTTT. It is translated as CSVEDPSSGALNTGELFF.

This clonotype has a count of ten or more. The gene calls are TRBV7-2 and TRBJ2-1; 7 nucleotides align to TRBD2. Germline trimming cut 8 bases from V and 4 bases from J; bases unmatched to any gene: 8. Germline-derived CDR1 and CDR2 are SGHTA and FQGNSA. The CDR3 spans 14 residues. The CDR3 protein is CASRYPGGYNEQFF. CDR3 nucleotide sequence: TGTGCCAGCCGCTATCCGGGGGGTTACAATGAGCAGTTCTTC.

Ten or more counts support this clonotype. This sequence joins TRBV5-1 and TRBJ2-5; TRBD2 agrees at 9 bases. Per the germline V gene, CDR1 is SGHRS and CDR2 is YFSETQ. V trimming: 5 bases; J trimming: 5 bases; junction bases outside the gene matches: 16. The CDR3 has 17 amino acids. The CDR3: CASRGASSGGTEETQYF. CDR3 nucleotides: TGCGCCAGCAGAGGGGCTAGCAGCGGGGGGACAGAGGAGACCCAGTACTTC.

Many counts were recorded for this clonotype. The chain carries TRBV20-1 and TRBJ2-7; 7 bases map to TRBD1. V lost 6 bases to trimming and J lost 3 bases; unmatched junction nucleotides: 5. Germline V lookup: CDR1 DFQATT, CDR2 SNEGSKA (reference sequence). The CDR3 is 12 residues long. The CDR3 coding sequence is TGCAGTGCGAGACAGGGTTACTACGAGCAGTACTTC. This translates into CSARQGYYEQYF.

This clonotype appeared many times. The V and J genes are TRBV20-1 and TRBJ1-2, with D possibly being TRBD1 (5 bases). CDR3 length: 14 amino acids. CDR1 and CDR2 from the germline V gene are DFQATT and SNEGSKA (reference sequence). The V gene lost 4 bases and the J gene lost 10 bases, with 22 bases spanning the gap. The CDR3 bases are TGCAGTGCTACTAGCCTCCCCATTCGGGGGATCTACACCTTC. This encodes CSATSLPIRGIYTF.

Comment on this clonotype: This may stem from a read error, because a much larger clone lies one nucleotide away. The rearrangement links TRBV6-5 to TRBJ2-2; perhaps TRBD2 as D (5 bases). Germline CDR1 MNHEY, CDR2 SVGAGI. The CDR3 loop spans 15 amino acids. CDR3 nucleotide sequence: TGTGCCAGCAGCCCAGGTGGCCGGCACGCCGGGGATCTGTTTTTT. Protein: CASSPGGRHAGDLFF.

This clonotype has at least ten counts. This chain uses TRBV5-4 with TRBJ1-3; D is uncertain. Germline-derived CDR1 and CDR2 are SGHNT and YYREEE (reference sequence). The V gene lost 2 bases and the J gene lost 0 bases, with 12 bases spanning the gap. The CDR3 has 16 residues. The CDR3: CASSLKASSSGNTIYF. DNA of the CDR3: TGTGCCAGCAGCTTAAAAGCCTCCAGCTCTGGAAACACCATATATTTT.

This clonotype has a handful of counts. It is unclear where the CDR3 begins or ends on the DNA, so no DNA is shown, and the CDR3 is as TCRdb lists it. The rearrangement joins TRBV20-1 to TRBJ1-5; no check of the table's D call, TRBD1, against the DNA was made. CDR1 is DFQATT and CDR2 is SNEGSKA in the germline V gene (reference sequence). The CDR3 extends over 15 residues, inclusive of both ends. CDR3 in amino acids: CSARRTGRRFLPSIF.

This clonotype was counted at least ten times. V gene TRBV12-3 or TRBV12-4 combines with J gene TRBJ2-7; tentative D call: TRBD2 (5 bases). The V gene lost 1 base and the J gene lost 2 bases, with 12 bases spanning the gap. The CDR3 has 15 residues. The CDR3 is CASSLGAGVTYEQYF. CDR3 sequence (DNA): TGTGCCAGCAGTTTAGGGGCGGGTGTGACCTACGAGCAGTACTTC.